This TCR beta chain was documented in a study of blood T cell repertoires in COVID-19. In the study overall: Sources were T cells, B-cell-depleted T cells, or PBMCs; the material itself was cDNA or gDNA.

Per the study methods: From reference gene primer amplification, estimates of nucleated cell counts were derived. Only in-frame clones appear in the TCRdb table, and some are missing; sequencing was by immunoSEQ multiplex PCR. That table furnishes V, J and clone size, whereas the DNA furnished D and trimming. Of around 130,000 clones in the sample, around 82% are singletons; the top ten hold around 10%. The CDR3 is 13 residues long. This rearrangement joins TRBV21-1 to TRBJ1-4; the DNA was not used to check the table's D call, TRBD1. TRBV21-1 is assigned pseudogene status. This TCR derives from a human donor in a cohort sampled during active COVID-19. Sequenced input: peripheral blood. In DNA form, the CDR3 reads TGTGCCAGTTACAGGGGTCCAAATGAAAAACTGTTTTTT. Translating it yields CASYRGPNEKLFF.